The 17 T cell receptor beta chains below all came from one sample that was sequenced in a study of OX40 agonist ivuxolimab in advanced cancers. The protocol was immunoSEQ multiplex PCR, while the TCRdb copy is restricted to in-frame clones and leaves out a portion. The sample shows fewer than 80,000 clones, approximately 83% of them seen only once. The sample in question was CD4+ or CD8+ T cells sorted from blood, obtained in a trial of the OX40 agonist ivuxolimab. Receptors were obtained from an adult with an advanced solid tumor such as melanoma, head and neck, liver or kidney cancer.

This clone is a singleton in its sample. V is TRBV6-6 and J is TRBJ2-7, with 12 bases that match TRBD1. CDR3 length: 14 amino acids. V dropped 6 bases and J dropped 5; count of bases not matched to a gene: 5. In germline, CDR1 is MNHNY, CDR2 SVGAGI (reference sequence). The DNA for the CDR3 is TGTGCCAGCAGCCCGGGACAGGGGGCCCACGAGCAGTACTTC. This sequence encodes CASSPGQGAHEQYF.

This clone was picked up one time. This chain connects TRBV7-6 to TRBJ2-7; D remains unclear. This CDR3 has 13 residues. Germline V gene sequence: CDR1 SGHVS, CDR2 FNYEAQ. V shed 1 base and J shed 2 bases, with 6 bases lying between them. CDR3 amino acids: CASSLGPPYEQYF. DNA of the CDR3: TGTGCCAGCAGCTTAGGGCCCCCCTACGAGCAGTACTTC. Combining the CDR3 with reference TRBV7-6 and TRBJ2-7 gives the whole variable domain GAGVSQSPRYKVTKRGQDVALRCDPISGHVSLYWYRQALGQGPEFLTYFNYEAQQDKSGLPNDRFSAERPEGSISTLTIQRTEQRDSAMYRCASSLGPPYEQYFGPGTRLTVT.

The rearrangement joins TRBV5-4 to TRBJ2-7, with 9 bases lining up with TRBD2. Germline V gene sequence: CDR1 SGHNT, CDR2 YYREEE (reference sequence). The CDR3 has 15 residues. J gave up 3 bases and V 2 bases, and 6 bases lay outside the gene matches. The CDR3 here is CASSFIAGEFYEQYF. The CDR3 DNA reads TGTGCCAGCAGCTTCATAGCGGGAGAGTTCTACGAGCAGTACTTC.

This clone was detected once. The chain combines TRBV7-9 with TRBJ2-7, with D unclear. The CDR3 runs 12 residues. Germline V lookup: CDR1 SEHNR, CDR2 FQNEAQ (reference sequence). V lost 9 bases and J 0 bases, leaving 9 bases between the germline ends. CDR3 bases: TGTGCCAGTGGACGGAGCTCCTACGAGCAGTACTTC. Its protein product is CASGRSSYEQYF. Full variable domain (remainder filled in from reference TRBV7-9 and TRBJ2-7): DTGVSQNPRHKITKRGQNVTFRCDPISEHNRLYWYRQTLGQGPEFLTYFQNEAQLEKSRLLSDRFSAERPKGSFSTLEIQRTEQGDSAMYLCASGRSSYEQYFGPGTRLTVT.

This chain links TRBV6-6 with TRBJ2-7; D is possibly TRBD1 (6 bases). V was shortened by 5 bases and J by 4 bases, with 15 bases between the two germline ends. The germline gives CDR1 MNHNY, CDR2 SVGAGI (reference sequence). CDR3 length: 14 residues. In DNA, the CDR3 is TGTGCCAGCAGTGTAAGGCAGGGGCTATACGAGCAGTACTTC. It yields the protein CASSVRQGLYEQYF.

There are a few counts of this clone. The rearrangement joins TRBV10-3 to TRBJ2-2, with 7 bases matching TRBD2. This CDR3 region has 16 residues. Per germline, CDR1 ENHRY and CDR2 SYGVKD. V was pared by 2 bases and J by 0 bases, with 3 bases of the junction left unmatched. CDR3: CAISENGGTNTGELFF. Written as DNA, the CDR3 is TGTGCCATCAGTGAGAACGGGGGGACGAACACCGGGGAGCTGTTTTTT.

A single count supports this clone. V gene TRBV6-1 combines with J gene TRBJ2-2; 10 positions agree with TRBD2. J gave up 6 bases and V 7 bases, and 2 bases lay outside the gene matches. Looked up from germline, CDR1 is MNHNS and CDR2 is SASEGT. This CDR3 contains 13 residues. The CDR3 DNA is TGTGCCAGCACAGCGGGGGGGTCCGGGGAGCTGTTTTTT. This encodes CASTAGGSGELFF.

The V and J genes are TRBV27 and TRBJ2-3; TRBD2 matches 11 bases. Germline V lookup: CDR1 MNHEY, CDR2 SMNVEV (reference sequence). The CDR3 sequence is 15 residues long. The ends lost 5 bases at V and 3 bases at J; junction bases unmatched: 4. As DNA, the CDR3 is TGTGCCAGCAGTCTTCTAGCGGGGGGAACAGATACGCAGTATTTT. It is translated as CASSLLAGGTDTQYF.

This clone was recorded a few times. This sequence joins TRBV9 and TRBJ1-2; TRBD1 matches 7 bases. Germline lookup yields CDR1 SGDLS and CDR2 YYNGEE. The J segment lost 5 bases and the V segment lost 3 bases, leaving 16 bases of the junction unmatched. This CDR3 region has 17 residues. The CDR3 sequence is CASSEGQQTPGGYGYTF. Here the CDR3 DNA reads TGTGCCAGCAGCGAGGGACAGCAAACACCCGGGGGGTATGGCTACACCTTC.

This clone is a singleton in its sample. The rearrangement joins TRBV5-6 to TRBJ2-1; 14 positions agree with TRBD2. Germline loops: CDR1 SGHDT, CDR2 YYEEEE. V trimming: 4 bases; J trimming: 5 bases; junction bases outside the gene matches: 5. CDR3 length: 16 amino acids. The CDR3 DNA reads as TGTGCCAGCAGCCTGCGGACTAGCGGGAGGAACAATGAGCAGTTCTTC. Its translation is CASSLRTSGRNNEQFF.

This clone was found a few times. This rearrangement joins TRBV6-6 to TRBJ1-1; 7 bases are a match to TRBD1. CDR3 length: 13 residues. Germline CDR1 reads MNHNY; CDR2 reads SVGAGI (reference sequence). Unmatched junction bases numbered 4, after V lost 4 bases and J lost 5 bases. CDR3 DNA: TGTGCCAGCAGTTTTACAGGGGAGACTGAAGCTTTCTTT. It yields the protein CASSFTGETEAFF.

In this sample, this clone turned up once. DNA of the CDR3: TGTGCCAGTAGTATTTTTGGTTCCCCTAATCAGCCCCAGCATTTT. Translated: CASSIFGSPNQPQHF. The J gene is TRBJ1-5, the V gene TRBV19; D is unresolved. Germline V gene sequence: CDR1 LNHDA, CDR2 SQIVND (reference sequence). The CDR3 runs to 15 residues. Trimming stripped 3 bases from V and 4 bases from J, with 13 bases between.

The chain recombines TRBV14 with TRBJ2-2, with 8 bases lining up with TRBD1. This CDR3 comprises 14 residues. The V gene end was trimmed by 4 bases and the J gene end by 6 bases; junction bases not matched to a gene: 4. Germline-derived CDR1 and CDR2 are SGHDN and FVKESK. The CDR3 loop reads CASSLGQGAGELFF. The CDR3 region has the DNA TGTGCCAGCAGCCTAGGACAGGGTGCCGGGGAGCTGTTTTTT. Full variable domain (remainder filled in from reference TRBV14 and TRBJ2-2): EAGVTQFPSHSVIEKGQTVTLRCDPISGHDNLYWYRRVMGKEIKFLLHFVKESKQDESGMPNNRFLAERTGGTYSTLKVQPAELEDSGVYFCASSLGQGAGELFFGEGSRLTVL.

The chain has TRBV7-9 and TRBJ2-3; no clear D. There are 13 residues in the CDR3. CDR1 is SEHNR and CDR2 is FQNEAQ in the germline V gene (reference sequence). Trimming cost V 1 base and J 4 bases, with 6 bases left between them. CDR3 sequence (DNA): TGTGCCAGCAGCTTAGGATCCCCAGATACGCAGTATTTT. Its protein is CASSLGSPDTQYF.

This chain connects TRBV18 to TRBJ2-3, with D possibly TRBD2 on 6 matching bases. V was shortened by 1 base and J by 2 bases, with 13 bases between the two germline ends. The CDR3 has 16 residues. CDR1 is KGHSH and CDR2 is LQKENI in the germline V gene. In DNA, the CDR3 is TGTGCCAGCTCACCACTCGACGGGAGAGACACAGATACGCAGTATTTT. It yields the protein CASSPLDGRDTDTQYF.

The chain recombines TRBV6-5 with TRBJ2-7; D call uncertain. Germline lookup yields CDR1 MNHEY and CDR2 SVGAGI. The CDR3 contains 15 residues. Trimming removed 0 bases at V and 0 bases at J, with 9 bases between. CDR3 bases: TGTGCCAGCAGTTACTCGAATAGAGACTCCTACGAGCAGTACTTC. Protein product: CASSYSNRDSYEQYF.

This chain joins TRBV9 and TRBJ1-1; tentatively, D is TRBD1 (5 bases). This CDR3 contains 15 residues. Trimming stripped 0 bases from V and 5 bases from J, with 14 bases between. Germline values: CDR1 SGDLS, CDR2 YYNGEE. CDR3 residues: CASSVGQGKETEAFF. The CDR3, as DNA: TGTGCCAGCAGCGTAGGGCAGGGAAAGGAGACTGAAGCTTTCTTT. The whole variable domain, remainder taken from reference TRBV9 and TRBJ1-1, is DSGVTQTPKHLITATGQRVTLRCSPRSGDLSVYWYQQSLDQGLQFLIQYYNGEERAKGNILERFSAQQFPDLHSELNLSSLELGDSALYFCASSVGQGKETEAFFGQGTRLTVV.